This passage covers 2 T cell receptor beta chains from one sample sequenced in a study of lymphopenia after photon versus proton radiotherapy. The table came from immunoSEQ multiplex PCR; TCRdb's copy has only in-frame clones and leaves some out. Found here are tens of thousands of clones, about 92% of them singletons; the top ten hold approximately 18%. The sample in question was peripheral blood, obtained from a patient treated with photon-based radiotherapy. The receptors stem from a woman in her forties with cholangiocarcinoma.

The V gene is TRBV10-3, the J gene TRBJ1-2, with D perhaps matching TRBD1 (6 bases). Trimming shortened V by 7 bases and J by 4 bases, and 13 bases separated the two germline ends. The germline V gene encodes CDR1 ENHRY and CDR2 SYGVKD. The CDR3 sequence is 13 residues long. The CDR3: CAIMGGQVYGYTF. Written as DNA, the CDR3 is TGTGCCATCATGGGGGGCCAAGTCTATGGCTACACCTTC.

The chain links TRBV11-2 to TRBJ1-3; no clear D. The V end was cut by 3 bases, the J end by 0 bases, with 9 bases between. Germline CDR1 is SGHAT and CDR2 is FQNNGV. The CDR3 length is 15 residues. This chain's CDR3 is CASSFSGFSGNTIYF. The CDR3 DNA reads TGTGCCAGCAGCTTTAGCGGCTTCTCTGGAAACACCATATATTTT.